This T cell receptor beta chain emerged from a study of blood T cell repertoires in COVID-19. This CDR3 contains 13 residues. CDR1 SQVTM and CDR2 ANQGSEA come from the germline V gene. V was pared by 6 bases and J by 5 bases, with 17 bases between. Profiled with immunoSEQ multiplex PCR; TCRdb holds only in-frame clones, not every one. The sample carries under 450,000 clones, about 89% recorded once. This clonotype was obtained from a woman aged 40 to 49 who had been exposed to COVID-19. The rearrangement links TRBV29-1 to TRBJ2-7; the D gene is possibly TRBD2 (7 bases). Input material: PBMCs or T cells enriched from blood (not recorded which). CDR3 in DNA: TGCAGCGTCCAGGGGATGAGCGGGGACGAGCAGTACTTC. Its protein is CSVQGMSGDEQYF.